Shown below are 13 T cell receptor beta chains from a single sample sequenced in a study of cytomegalovirus exposure and HLA in healthy donors. PCR used 60 Vbeta primers and 13 Jbeta primers. This table comes from immunoSEQ multiplex PCR, and its TCRdb copy is limited to in-frame clones, with some not included. Among some 190,000 clones listed, about 9% were seen once. Sequenced material: PBMCs. Source of these receptors: a woman in her twenties or thirties in good health and CMV-seropositive.

V usage is TRBV19 and J usage is TRBJ1-3; the D is unclear. V dropped 7 bases and J dropped 4 bases, with 11 bases sitting between them. In germline, CDR1 is LNHDA, CDR2 SQIVND (reference sequence). The CDR3 length is 13 residues. The CDR3 coding sequence is TGTGCCAGTAACTGGGGAGAAGGAAACACCATATATTTT. It is translated as CASNWGEGNTIYF.

This clone turned up a few times. This sample includes further DNA sequences coding for the same CDR3. The chain combines TRBV5-6 with TRBJ2-5; the match to TRBD2 covers 8 bases. The CDR3 has 15 amino acids. Losses at the gene ends were 0 bases for V and 5 bases for J; bases not matched to a gene: 6. Germline CDR1 and CDR2: SGHDT and YYEEEE. Here the CDR3 reads CASSLAGGAGETQYF. In DNA form, the CDR3 reads TGTGCCAGCAGCTTGGCCGGGGGGGCTGGGGAGACCCAGTACTTC.

The rearrangement joins TRBV27 to TRBJ2-7; D is undetermined. The CDR3 is 15 amino acids. Trimming removed 0 bases from V and 0 bases from J, with 9 bases in between. Looked up from germline, CDR1 is MNHEY and CDR2 is SMNVEV (reference sequence). CDR3 DNA sequence: TGTGCCAGCAGTTTATCGGCCCGAATCTCCTACGAGCAGTACTTC. Encoded protein: CASSLSARISYEQYF.

The gene calls are TRBV7-9 and TRBJ1-2; weak D call: TRBD1 (5 bases). This CDR3 contains 16 residues. Germline CDR1 is SEHNR and CDR2 is FQNEAQ (reference sequence). Trimming left V 0 bases short and J 2 bases short, with 13 bases between. The CDR3 DNA reads as TGTGCCAGCAGCTTAGCGGGGCAGGGTTTAAACTATGGCTACACCTTC. Translating it yields CASSLAGQGLNYGYTF.

This rearrangement joins TRBV2 to TRBJ2-5; 7 bases align to TRBD1. This CDR3 is 14 amino acids long. Germline CDR1 reads SNHLY; CDR2 reads FYNNEI. With 4 bases clipped from V and 7 bases from J, the junction kept 9 bases outside the gene matches. The CDR3 here is CASSVDRATGTQYF. Written as DNA, the CDR3 is TGTGCCAGCAGTGTTGACAGGGCGACGGGGACCCAGTACTTC.

The rearrangement joins TRBV12-1 to TRBJ1-1. TRBV12-1 is an annotated pseudogene. The CDR3 runs to 15 residues. This chain's CDR3 is CASRTRGDGRTEAFF. DNA for the CDR3: TGTGCCAGCAGAACACGGGGGGATGGGAGGACTGAAGCTTTCTTT.

This clone was counted between two and nine times. V usage is TRBV5-4 and J usage is TRBJ2-1, with TRBD2 identical over 7 bases. Germline CDR1 reads SGHNT; CDR2 reads YYREEE (reference sequence). V lost 4 bases, J lost 2 bases, and 15 bases stayed unmatched. CDR3 length: 18 amino acids. The CDR3, as DNA: TGTGCCAGCAGCCCGGGGGGTCGCGGGATTTGGGCCTACAATGAGCAGTTCTTC. It codes for CASSPGGRGIWAYNEQFF.

The chain couples TRBV2 to TRBJ2-5, with TRBD2 matching over 11 bases. With V trimmed by 10 bases and J by 5 bases, 12 bases remained unmatched. Looked up from germline, CDR1 is SNHLY and CDR2 is FYNNEI. This CDR3 is 15 amino acids long. CDR3 in DNA: TGTGCCACTCTAGGTTGGTCTAGCGGGAGGGAGACCCAGTACTTC. Translation gives CATLGWSSGRETQYF.

This rearrangement joins TRBV4-1 to TRBJ2-1, with D possibly being TRBD2 (6 bases). Trimming left V 6 bases short and J 4 bases short, with 16 bases between. The CDR3 contains 15 residues. The germline V gene has CDR1 MGHRA and CDR2 YSYEKL. CDR3 coding DNA: TGCGCCAGCAGATCCCCCGGGACTGCTTACAATGAGCAGTTCTTC. It is translated as CASRSPGTAYNEQFF.

The genes are TRBV10-2 and TRBJ2-3, with D uncertain. Germline CDR1 WSHSY, CDR2 SAAADI. V was shortened by 7 bases and J by 0 bases, with 5 bases between the two germline ends. This CDR3 is 12 amino acids long. CDR3 residues: CASKASTDTQYF. For the CDR3, the DNA is TGCGCCAGCAAAGCTAGCACAGATACGCAGTATTTT.

This chain uses TRBV25-1 with TRBJ2-2, with TRBD2 matching 9 bases. The CDR3 loop spans 17 amino acids. With V trimmed by 2 bases and J by 6 bases, 10 bases remained unmatched. The germline CDR1 and CDR2 sequences are MGHDK and SYGVNS. The CDR3 is CASSEQWLAGLSGELFF. The CDR3 DNA sequence: TGTGCCAGCAGTGAACAATGGCTAGCGGGACTGTCCGGGGAGCTGTTTTTT.

This clone appeared a few times. V gene TRBV5-4 combines with J gene TRBJ1-2; possible D gene TRBD1, 5 bases. There are 14 residues in the CDR3. Germline values: CDR1 SGHNT, CDR2 YYREEE (reference sequence). V was shortened by 3 bases and J by 1 base, with 10 bases between the two germline ends. The CDR3 loop reads CASSSTGGNYGYTF. The CDR3 nucleotides read TGTGCCAGCAGCTCCACGGGGGGTAACTATGGCTACACCTTC.

This clone was seen only a few times. The chain has TRBV27 and TRBJ1-1; D is ambiguous. The CDR3 runs to 12 residues. Deletions cut 6 bases from V and 1 base from J, with 6 bases between. Germline values: CDR1 MNHEY, CDR2 SMNVEV (reference sequence). CDR3 DNA sequence: TGTGCCAGCAGGTCAGGGAACACTGAAGCTTTCTTT. Encoded protein: CASRSGNTEAFF.